The clone carrying this T cell receptor (beta chain) was observed a handful of times. Its antigen is as yet unknown. This table comes from immunoSEQ multiplex PCR, and its TCRdb copy is limited to in-frame clones, with some not included. This table holds around 84,000 clones, roughly 86% found once. The length of the CDR3 is 14 residues. Germline V gives CDR1 SNHLY, CDR2 FYNNEI. Trimming removed 4 bases from V and 10 bases from J, with 14 bases in between. These data belong to a study of T cell responses to AZD1222 COVID-19 vaccine. Study-level results: Clonal diversity was possibly underestimated, and the donors were mostly white British, with more females. At study baseline, merely over 5 AZD1222 recipients were seropositive.

This TCR came from an adult in good health. Sequences were derived from peripheral blood, sampled on day 0 of AZD1222 vaccination. The V gene is TRBV2, the J gene TRBJ1-6; a possible D gene is TRBD1 (6 bases). The CDR3 sequence is CASSGQAGRSPLHF. DNA for the CDR3: TGTGCCAGCAGTGGACAGGCAGGGAGGTCACCCCTCCACTTT. The variable domain in full, completed from reference TRBV2 and TRBJ1-6, reads EPEVTQTPSHQVTQMGQEVILRCVPISNHLYFYWYRQILGQKVEFLVSFYNNEISEKSEIFDDQFSVERPDGSNFTLKIRSTKLEDSAMYFCASSGQAGRSPLHFGNGTRLTVT.